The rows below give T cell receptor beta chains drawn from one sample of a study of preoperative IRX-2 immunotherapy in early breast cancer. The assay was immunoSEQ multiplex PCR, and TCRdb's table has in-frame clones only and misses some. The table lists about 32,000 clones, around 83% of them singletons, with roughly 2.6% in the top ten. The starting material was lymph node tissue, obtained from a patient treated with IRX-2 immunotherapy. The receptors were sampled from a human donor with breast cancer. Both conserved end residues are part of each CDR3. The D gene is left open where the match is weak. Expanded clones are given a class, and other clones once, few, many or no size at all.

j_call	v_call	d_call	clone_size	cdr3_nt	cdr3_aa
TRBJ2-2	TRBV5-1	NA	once	TGCGCCAGCAGCCCGACTGGGACTGCAAACACCGGGGAGCTGTTTTTT	CASSPTGTANTGELFF
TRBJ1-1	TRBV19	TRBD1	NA	TGTGCCAGTAGTATGGCGGGACAGAGGAACACTGAAGCTTTCTTT	CASSMAGQRNTEAFF
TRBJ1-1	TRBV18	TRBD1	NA	TGTGCCAGCTCACCACAGGGACAGCTTTCCACTGAAGCTTTCTTT	CASSPQGQLSTEAFF
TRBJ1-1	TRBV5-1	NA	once	TGCGCCAGCAGCCAAGATGGGGCAGGGAACACTGAAGCTTTCTTT	CASSQDGAGNTEAFF
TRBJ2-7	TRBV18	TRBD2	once	TGTGCCAGCTCACCACTAAGACTAGCGGGCTACGAGCAGTACTTC	CASSPLRLAGYEQYF
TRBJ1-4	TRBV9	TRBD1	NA	TGTGCCAGCACGGGGACAGGCTTTGAAAAACTGTTTTTT	CASTGTGFEKLFF
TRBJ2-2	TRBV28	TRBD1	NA	TGTGCCAGCAGACCAGGGGGAGAGAGCACCGGGGAGCTGTTTTTT	CASRPGGESTGELFF
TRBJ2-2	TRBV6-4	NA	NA	TGTGCCAGCACCCTGGGGGGATTTCGGCCCAGGACCGGGGAGCTGTTTTTT	CASTLGGFRPRTGELFF
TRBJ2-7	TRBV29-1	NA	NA	TGCAGCGTTGCTGGGACGACCGGAGGCGAGCAGTACTTC	CSVAGTTGGEQYF
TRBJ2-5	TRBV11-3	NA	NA	TGTGCCAGCAGCACCTGGACGGGGAACCAAGAGACCCAGTACTTC	CASSTWTGNQETQYF
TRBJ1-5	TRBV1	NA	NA	TGCGCCAGCAGCCAAGTTGGACAGGGAGAACAGCCCCAGCATTTT	CASSQVGQGEQPQHF
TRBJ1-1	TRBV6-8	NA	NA	TGTGCCATCAGCCAGGACCTGAACACTGAAGCTTTCTTT	CAISQDLNTEAFF
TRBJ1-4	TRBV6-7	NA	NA	TGTGCCAGCAGTTTTCCGGGCGGGGCTGAAAAACTGTTTTTT	CASSFPGGAEKLFF